This T cell receptor beta chain emerged from a study of blood T cell repertoires in COVID-19. Study in general: Nucleic acid was either cDNA or gDNA, and it came from T cells, B-cell-depleted T cells, or PBMCs.

V was pared by 5 bases and J by 6 bases, with 5 bases of the junction left unmatched. Germline CDR1 is SEHNR and CDR2 is FQNEAQ (reference sequence). CDR3 length: 15 residues. This clone has a handful of counts. Produced via immunoSEQ multiplex PCR; TCRdb's table is partial and in-frame only. The data contain 300,000 to 350,000 clones, over 80% of them seen just once; the ten biggest clones take up 5% to 6%. Cohort 3 donors were reported recovered after two negative PCRs, clearance, or symptom resolution. The rearrangement joins TRBV7-9 to TRBJ1-5; TRBD1 agrees at 12 bases. Material for sequencing was PBMCs or T cells enriched from blood (not recorded which). The clonotype originates from a man younger than 40 who had recovered from COVID-19. The CDR3 sequence: CASSLGDRGLQPQHF. DNA of the CDR3: TGTGCCAGCAGCCTAGGGGACAGGGGGCTTCAGCCCCAGCATTTT.